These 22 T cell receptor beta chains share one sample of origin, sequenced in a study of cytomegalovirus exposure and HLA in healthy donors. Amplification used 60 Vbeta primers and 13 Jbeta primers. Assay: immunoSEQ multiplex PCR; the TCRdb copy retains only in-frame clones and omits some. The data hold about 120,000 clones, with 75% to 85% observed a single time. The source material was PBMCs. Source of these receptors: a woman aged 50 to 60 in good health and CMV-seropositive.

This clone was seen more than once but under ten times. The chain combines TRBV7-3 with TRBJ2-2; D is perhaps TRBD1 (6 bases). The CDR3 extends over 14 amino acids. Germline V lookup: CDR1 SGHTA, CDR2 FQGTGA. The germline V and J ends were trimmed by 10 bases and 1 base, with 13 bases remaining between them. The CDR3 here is CATTQDRNTGELFF. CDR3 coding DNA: TGTGCCACCACCCAGGACAGGAACACCGGGGAGCTGTTTTTT.

The CDR3 region is CASSKGQGSYGYTF. The CDR3 DNA sequence: TGTGCCAGCAGCAAGGGACAGGGAAGCTATGGCTACACCTTC. The chain combines TRBV6-5 with TRBJ1-2, with TRBD1 identical over 9 bases. The CDR3 sequence is 14 residues long. Germline CDR1 is MNHEY and CDR2 is SVGAGI. Germline trimming cut 6 bases from V and 4 bases from J; bases unmatched to any gene: 6.

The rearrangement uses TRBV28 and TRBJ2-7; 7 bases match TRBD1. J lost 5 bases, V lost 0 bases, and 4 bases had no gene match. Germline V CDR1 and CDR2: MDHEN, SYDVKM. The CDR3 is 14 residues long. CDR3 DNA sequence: TGTGCCAGCAGTTTATGGACAGGGAACGACGAGCAGTACTTC. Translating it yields CASSLWTGNDEQYF.

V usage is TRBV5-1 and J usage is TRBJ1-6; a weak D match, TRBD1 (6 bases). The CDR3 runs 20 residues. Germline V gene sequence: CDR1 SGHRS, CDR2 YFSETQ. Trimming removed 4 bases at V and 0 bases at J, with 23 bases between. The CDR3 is CASSLRPGQGPSSYNSPLHF. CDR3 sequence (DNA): TGCGCCAGCAGCCTTCGGCCGGGACAAGGCCCTAGCTCCTATAATTCACCCCTCCACTTT.

CDR3 region: CASSRERGGTEAFF. The CDR3 nucleotides read TGTGCCAGCAGCCGGGAAAGAGGGGGAACTGAAGCTTTCTTT. The chain couples TRBV13 to TRBJ1-1, with D tentatively TRBD1 (6 bases). The V end was cut by 5 bases, the J end by 5 bases, with 15 bases between. Germline CDR1 PRHDT, CDR2 FYEKMQ (reference sequence). The CDR3 extends over 14 amino acids. Full variable domain (rest looked up from reference TRBV13 and TRBJ1-1): AAGVIQSPRHLIKEKRETATLKCYPIPRHDTVYWYQQGPGQDPQFLISFYEKMQSDKGSIPDRFSAQQFSDYHSELNMSSLELGDSALYFCASSRERGGTEAFFGQGTRLTVV.

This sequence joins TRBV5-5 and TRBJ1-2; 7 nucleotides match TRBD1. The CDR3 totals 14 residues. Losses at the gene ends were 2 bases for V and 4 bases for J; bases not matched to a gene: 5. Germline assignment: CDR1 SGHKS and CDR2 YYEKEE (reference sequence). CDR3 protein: CASSLLQGSYGYTF. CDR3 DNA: TGTGCCAGCAGCTTACTACAGGGGAGCTATGGCTACACCTTC.

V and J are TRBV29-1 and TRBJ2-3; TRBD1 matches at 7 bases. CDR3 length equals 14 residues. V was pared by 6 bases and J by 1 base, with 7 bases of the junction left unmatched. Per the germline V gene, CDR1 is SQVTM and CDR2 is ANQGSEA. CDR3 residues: CSVGPTGGTDTQYF. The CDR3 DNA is TGCAGCGTCGGCCCCACAGGGGGCACAGATACGCAGTATTTT.

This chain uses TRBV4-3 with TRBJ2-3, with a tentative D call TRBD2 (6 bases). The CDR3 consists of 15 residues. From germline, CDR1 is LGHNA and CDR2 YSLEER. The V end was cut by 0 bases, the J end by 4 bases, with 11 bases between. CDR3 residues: CASSQERDNADTQYF. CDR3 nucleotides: TGCGCCAGCAGCCAAGAGCGGGATAATGCAGATACGCAGTATTTT.

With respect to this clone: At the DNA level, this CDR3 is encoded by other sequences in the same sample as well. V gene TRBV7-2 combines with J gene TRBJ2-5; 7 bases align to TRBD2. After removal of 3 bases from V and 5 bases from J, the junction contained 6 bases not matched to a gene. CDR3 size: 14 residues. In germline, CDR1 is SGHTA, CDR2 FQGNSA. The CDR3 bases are TGTGCCAGCAGCTTGCAGCGGGGAGGGGAGACCCAGTACTTC. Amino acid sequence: CASSLQRGGETQYF.

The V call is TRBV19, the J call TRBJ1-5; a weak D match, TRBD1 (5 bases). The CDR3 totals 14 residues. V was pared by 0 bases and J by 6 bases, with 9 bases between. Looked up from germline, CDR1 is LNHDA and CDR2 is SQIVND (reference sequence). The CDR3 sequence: CASSIDREGQPQHF. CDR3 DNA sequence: TGTGCCAGTAGTATAGACAGGGAGGGTCAGCCCCAGCATTTT.

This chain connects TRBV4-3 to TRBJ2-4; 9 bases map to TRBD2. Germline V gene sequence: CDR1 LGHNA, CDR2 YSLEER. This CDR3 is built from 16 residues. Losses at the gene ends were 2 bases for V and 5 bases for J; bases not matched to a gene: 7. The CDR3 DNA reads TGCGCCAGCAGCCAATTACTAGCGGGTGGCGAAAACATTCAGTACTTC. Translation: CASSQLLAGGENIQYF.

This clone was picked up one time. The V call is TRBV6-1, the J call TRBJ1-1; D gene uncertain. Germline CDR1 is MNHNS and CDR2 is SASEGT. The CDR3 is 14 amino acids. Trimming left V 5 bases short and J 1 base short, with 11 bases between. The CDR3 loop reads CASSPLAGNTEAFF. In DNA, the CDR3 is TGTGCCAGCAGTCCCCTAGCAGGGAACACTGAAGCTTTCTTT.

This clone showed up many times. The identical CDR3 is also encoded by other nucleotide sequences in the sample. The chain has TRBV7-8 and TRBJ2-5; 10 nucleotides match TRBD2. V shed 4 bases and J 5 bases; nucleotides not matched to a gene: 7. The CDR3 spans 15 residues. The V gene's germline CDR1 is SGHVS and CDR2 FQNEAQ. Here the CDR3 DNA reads TGTGCCAGCAGCTCCCAGCGGGGGGGCCGTGAGACCCAGTACTTC. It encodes CASSSQRGGRETQYF. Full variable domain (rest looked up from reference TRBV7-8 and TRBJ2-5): GAGVSQSPRYKVAKRGQDVALRCDPISGHVSLFWYQQALGQGPEFLTYFQNEAQLDKSGLPSDRFFAERPEGSVSTLKIQRTQQEDSAVYLCASSSQRGGRETQYFGPGTRLLVL.

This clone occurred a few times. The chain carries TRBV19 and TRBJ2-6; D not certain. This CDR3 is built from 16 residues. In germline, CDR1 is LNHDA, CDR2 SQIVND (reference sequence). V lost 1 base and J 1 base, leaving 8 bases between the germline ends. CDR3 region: CASSIGSVSGANVLTF. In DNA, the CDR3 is TGTGCCAGTAGTATAGGATCAGTTTCTGGGGCCAACGTCCTGACTTTC.

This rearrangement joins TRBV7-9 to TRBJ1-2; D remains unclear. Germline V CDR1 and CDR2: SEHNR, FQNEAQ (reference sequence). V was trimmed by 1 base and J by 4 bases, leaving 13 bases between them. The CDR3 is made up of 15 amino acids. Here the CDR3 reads CASSLGAFRAYGYTF. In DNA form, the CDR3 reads TGTGCCAGCAGCTTAGGGGCCTTTAGAGCCTATGGCTACACCTTC.

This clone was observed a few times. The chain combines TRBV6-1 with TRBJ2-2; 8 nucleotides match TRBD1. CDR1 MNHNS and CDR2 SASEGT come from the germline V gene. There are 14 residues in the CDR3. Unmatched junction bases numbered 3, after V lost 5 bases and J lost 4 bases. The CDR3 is CASSPTGGTGELFF. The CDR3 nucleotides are TGTGCCAGCAGTCCCACAGGGGGCACCGGGGAGCTGTTTTTT.

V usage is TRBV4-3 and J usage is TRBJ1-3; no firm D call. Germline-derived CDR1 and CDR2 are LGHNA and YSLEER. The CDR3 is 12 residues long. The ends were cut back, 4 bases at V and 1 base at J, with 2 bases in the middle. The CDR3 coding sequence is TGCGCCAGCAGCCCGTCTGGAAACACCATATATTTT. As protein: CASSPSGNTIYF.

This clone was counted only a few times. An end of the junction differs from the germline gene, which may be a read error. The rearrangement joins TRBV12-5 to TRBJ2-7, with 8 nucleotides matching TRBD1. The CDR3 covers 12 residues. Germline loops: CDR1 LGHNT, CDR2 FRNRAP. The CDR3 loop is CASGSQPGQVLF. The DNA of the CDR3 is TGTGCTAGTGGTTCCCAACCGGGACAGGTGCTTTTC.

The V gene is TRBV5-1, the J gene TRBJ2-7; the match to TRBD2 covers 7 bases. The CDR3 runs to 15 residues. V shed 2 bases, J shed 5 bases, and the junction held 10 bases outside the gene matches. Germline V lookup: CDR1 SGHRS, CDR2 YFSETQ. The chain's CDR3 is CASSFSGGRGDEQYF. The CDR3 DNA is TGCGCCAGCAGCTTCTCGGGCGGGAGAGGGGACGAGCAGTACTTC. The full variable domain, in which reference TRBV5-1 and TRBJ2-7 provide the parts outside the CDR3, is KAGVTQTPRYLIKTRGQQVTLSCSPISGHRSVSWYQQTPGQGLQFLFEYFSETQRNKGNFPGRFSGRQFSNSRSEMNVSTLELGDSALYLCASSFSGGRGDEQYFGPGTRLTVT.

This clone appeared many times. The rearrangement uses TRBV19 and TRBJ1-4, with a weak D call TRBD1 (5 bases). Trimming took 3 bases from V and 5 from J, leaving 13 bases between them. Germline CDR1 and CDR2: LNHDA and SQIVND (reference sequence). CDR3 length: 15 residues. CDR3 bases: TGTGCCAGTAGTATGAATTTCAGGGCGAATGAAAAACTGTTTTTT. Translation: CASSMNFRANEKLFF.

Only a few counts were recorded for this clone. The CDR3 sequence: CASSEHGGSGSDEQFF. The CDR3 DNA follows: TGTGCCAGCAGTGAACATGGGGGTAGCGGGAGTGATGAGCAGTTCTTC. The gene calls are TRBV6-1 and TRBJ2-1; TRBD2 matches 9 bases. Germline-derived CDR1 and CDR2 are MNHNS and SASEGT. CDR3 length equals 16 residues. Trimming cost V 2 bases and J 8 bases; bases outside gene matches: 10.

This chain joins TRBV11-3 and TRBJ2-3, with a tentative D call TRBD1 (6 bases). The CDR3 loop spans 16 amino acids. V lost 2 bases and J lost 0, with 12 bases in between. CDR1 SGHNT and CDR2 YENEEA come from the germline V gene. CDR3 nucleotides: TGTGCCAGCAGCTTATCGGACAGCACTAGCACAGATACGCAGTATTTT. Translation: CASSLSDSTSTDTQYF.